This T cell receptor beta chain emerged from a study of T cell changes during pregnancy in multiple sclerosis. Trimming cost V 1 base and J 6 bases, with 13 bases left between them. The CDR3 consists of 14 residues. Germline CDR1 SGHRS, CDR2 YFSETQ. Profiling relied on immunoSEQ multiplex PCR, and the TCRdb table lists in-frame clones only, not all of them. The sample has approximately 32,000 clones; about nine tenths are singletons. The gene calls are TRBV5-1 and TRBJ1-1; perhaps TRBD1 as D (5 bases). The sequenced sample was CD8+ T cells from peripheral blood mononuclear cells, obtained in the first trimester of pregnancy. This TCR was sampled from a female donor with multiple sclerosis, enrolled in a pregnancy study. The CDR3 region is CASSLIGGDAEAFF. The CDR3, as DNA: TGCGCCAGCAGCTTGATCGGGGGGGACGCTGAAGCTTTCTTT.